The 30 T cell receptor beta chains below all came from one sample that was sequenced in a study of beta chain features in type 1 diabetes. All of the isolated RNA was reverse transcribed, so expressed TCRB transcripts were sequenced. TCRdb's copy holds only in-frame clones and misses some; the assay was immunoSEQ multiplex PCR. The profile shows a few hundred thousand clones, around 13% of them singletons. Sequencing input: naive CD4+ T cells from blood. The receptors originated from a man aged 18 to 29 in good health.

V usage is TRBV28 and J usage is TRBJ1-5; D might be TRBD1 (5 bases). The CDR3 covers 15 residues. The V and J ends lost 3 bases and 2 bases respectively, with 11 bases between them. Per the germline V gene, CDR1 is MDHEN and CDR2 is SYDVKM. The CDR3 is CASSFNGGGNQPQHF. CDR3 sequence (DNA): TGTGCCAGCAGTTTTAACGGGGGAGGCAATCAGCCCCAGCATTTT.

This clone was seen only a few times. The rearrangement joins TRBV19 to TRBJ2-7, with a weak D call TRBD1 (7 bases). This CDR3 spans 13 amino acids. V shed 5 bases and J shed 6 bases, with 14 bases lying between them. Germline V gives CDR1 LNHDA, CDR2 SQIVND (reference sequence). The CDR3 is CASSAGQLVEQYF. The CDR3 DNA follows: TGTGCCAGTAGTGCGGGACAGTTGGTCGAGCAGTACTTC.

This clone came up a few times. The CDR3 protein is CSVISGSGMDTEAFF. The CDR3 DNA reads as TGCAGCGTCATAAGTGGGTCAGGGATGGACACTGAAGCTTTCTTT. The chain carries TRBV29-1 and TRBJ1-1; D perhaps matches TRBD1 (5 bases). The CDR3 runs 15 residues. The V gene's germline CDR1 is SQVTM and CDR2 ANQGSEA. Deletions cut 6 bases from V and 3 bases from J, with 20 bases between.

The chain is built from TRBV2 and TRBJ1-2, with D possibly being TRBD1 (5 bases). From germline, CDR1 is SNHLY and CDR2 FYNNEI. V was cut by 1 base and J by 5 bases, with 17 bases left in between. The length of the CDR3 is 16 residues. CDR3 residues: CASSEGSPAAGYGYTF. The CDR3 nucleotides are TGTGCCAGCAGTGAAGGCAGCCCCGCGGCAGGGTATGGCTACACCTTC.

This clone was detected a few times. Other DNA sequences within the sample encode an identical CDR3. The gene calls are TRBV28 and TRBJ2-3, with D uncertain. With 6 bases removed from V and 0 bases from J, the gap between germline ends came to 7 bases. The CDR3 loop spans 13 amino acids. Germline V gene sequence: CDR1 MDHEN, CDR2 SYDVKM. This CDR3 reads CASSPPSTDTQYF. CDR3 nucleotide sequence: TGTGCCAGCAGCCCCCCGAGCACAGATACGCAGTATTTT. The complete variable domain, with remaining parts taken from reference TRBV28 and TRBJ2-3, reads DVKVTQSSRYLVKRTGEKVFLECVQDMDHENMFWYRQDPGLGLRLIYFSYDVKMKEKGDIPEGYSVSREKKERFSLILESASTNQTSMYLCASSPPSTDTQYFGPGTRLTVL.

This chain links TRBV5-4 with TRBJ1-4; D is unclear. Germline V gene lookup returns CDR1 SGHNT and CDR2 YYREEE (reference sequence). This CDR3 has 12 amino acids. The V gene lost 4 bases and the J gene lost 14 bases, with 15 bases spanning the gap. The CDR3 region is CASSQVVGKLFF. CDR3 DNA: TGTGCCAGCAGCCAAGTGGTCGGTAAGCTGTTTTTT.

This clone was seen more than once but under ten times. The chain employs TRBV29-1 and TRBJ1-1, with 10 bases identical to TRBD1. The V gene end was trimmed by 6 bases and the J gene end by 4 bases; junction bases not matched to a gene: 5. Germline lookup yields CDR1 SQVTM and CDR2 ANQGSEA. The CDR3 contains 13 residues. The CDR3 DNA reads as TGCAGCGTAGGGACAGGGGTGGGCACTGAAGCTTTCTTT. The encoded protein is CSVGTGVGTEAFF.

The J gene is TRBJ1-2, the V gene TRBV7-2; 7 bases are shared with TRBD1. The CDR3 has 14 residues. From germline, CDR1 is SGHTA and CDR2 FQGNSA. V was pared by 5 bases and J by 4 bases, with 7 bases of the junction left unmatched. The CDR3, as DNA: TGTGCCAGCAGCCCTGCGACAGGGCCCTATGGCTACACCTTC. It codes for CASSPATGPYGYTF.

In its sample, this clone was seen a few times. The rearrangement joins TRBV7-3 to TRBJ2-3; 8 bases fit TRBD2. The CDR3 sequence is 16 residues long. Germline V lookup: CDR1 SGHTA, CDR2 FQGTGA. V lost 5 bases and J lost 6; bases outside the gene matches: 13. CDR3 bases: TGTGCCAGCAGCCGGTGGATGGCGGGGGGACGCGATACGCAGTATTTT. This sequence encodes CASSRWMAGGRDTQYF. Variable domain in full (rest from reference TRBV7-3 and TRBJ2-3): GAGVSQTPSNKVTEKGKYVELRCDPISGHTALYWYRQSLGQGPEFLIYFQGTGAADDSGLPNDRFFAVRPEGSVSTLKIQRTERGDSAVYLCASSRWMAGGRDTQYFGPGTRLTVL.

V usage is TRBV11-2 and J usage is TRBJ2-1; 10 nucleotides agree with TRBD2. The CDR3 loop spans 15 amino acids. V shed 2 bases, J shed 3 bases, and the junction held 1 base outside the gene matches. CDR1 is SGHAT, CDR2 FQNNGV, per germline. CDR3 amino acids: CASSLRTSGYNEQFF. CDR3 DNA sequence: TGTGCCAGCAGCTTACGGACTAGCGGCTACAATGAGCAGTTCTTC.

The sample holds a few counts of this clone. The chain links TRBV19 to TRBJ2-1, with 14 nucleotides matching TRBD2. The germline gives CDR1 LNHDA, CDR2 SQIVND (reference sequence). CDR3 length equals 19 residues. V was pared by 0 bases and J by 3 bases, with 7 bases of the junction left unmatched. The CDR3 coding sequence is TGTGCCAGTAGTATAGATCCCAGGACTAGCGGGAGGTTCTACAATGAGCAGTTCTTC. Its protein product is CASSIDPRTSGRFYNEQFF.

This rearrangement joins TRBV27 to TRBJ2-2, with TRBD2 matching 8 bases. The V and J ends lost 2 bases and 3 bases, in that order; junction bases with no gene match: 8. The germline V gene encodes CDR1 MNHEY and CDR2 SMNVEV (reference sequence). The CDR3 contains 17 residues. DNA of the CDR3: TGTGCCAGCAGTTTAAGGCGGGAGGCCTACTACACCGGGGAGCTGTTTTTT. Translation: CASSLRREAYYTGELFF.

This clone was counted only a few times. The chain is built from TRBV29-1 and TRBJ1-1; D may be TRBD1 (6 bases). The CDR3 totals 14 residues. V lost 6 bases and J lost 5, with 19 bases in between. Germline-derived CDR1 and CDR2 are SQVTM and ANQGSEA. CDR3 bases: TGCAGCGTCGGGGTTACAGGGTTTGGGACTGAAGCTTTCTTT. It codes for CSVGVTGFGTEAFF.

This chain connects TRBV28 to TRBJ2-4; a weak D match, TRBD1 (5 bases). Germline CDR1 and CDR2: MDHEN and SYDVKM. The CDR3 is made up of 12 amino acids. Trimming shortened V by 4 bases and J by 5 bases, and 6 bases separated the two germline ends. The CDR3 region is CASSSTENIQYF. CDR3 DNA sequence: TGTGCCAGCAGTTCGACAGAAAACATTCAGTACTTC.

The V call is TRBV6-5, the J call TRBJ1-1; 8 bases map to TRBD1. This CDR3 region has 15 residues. Germline V gene sequence: CDR1 MNHEY, CDR2 SVGAGI. J gave up 0 bases and V 5 bases, and 5 bases lay outside the gene matches. In nucleotides, the CDR3 is TGTGCCAGCAGTCGACAGGGGAGTGTGAACACTGAAGCTTTCTTT. Its protein product is CASSRQGSVNTEAFF.

V is TRBV7-8 and J is TRBJ2-5; 8 bases match TRBD1. This CDR3 is 15 amino acids long. Germline CDR1 is SGHVS and CDR2 is FQNEAQ. The V and J ends lost 4 bases and 5 bases, in that order; junction bases with no gene match: 9. For the CDR3, the DNA is TGTGCCAGCAGCTACCTCCGGGACAGGTGGGAGACCCAGTACTTC. Its translation is CASSYLRDRWETQYF.

The gene calls are TRBV29-1 and TRBJ2-2, with 10 bases fitting TRBD1. V was pared by 5 bases and J by 3 bases, with 6 bases of the junction left unmatched. Germline lookup yields CDR1 SQVTM and CDR2 ANQGSEA. CDR3 size: 15 residues. CDR3 region: CSVSGGTGDTGELFF. CDR3 bases: TGCAGCGTTAGTGGTGGGACAGGGGACACCGGGGAGCTGTTTTTT.

This clone was picked up a small number of times. V gene TRBV11-2 combines with J gene TRBJ1-5; D might be TRBD1 (5 bases). CDR1 SGHAT and CDR2 FQNNGV come from the germline V gene. The CDR3 length is 15 residues. V was pared by 2 bases and J by 5 bases, with 13 bases between. The DNA for the CDR3 is TGTGCCAGCAGCTTATCGTACGGAGGGGATCAGCCCCAGCATTTT. Translation: CASSLSYGGDQPQHF.

This clone was counted a few times. The V and J genes are TRBV28 and TRBJ2-3; D is ambiguous. This CDR3 is built from 12 residues. The V end lost 6 bases, the J end lost 6 bases, and 10 bases lay between the germline ends. Per germline, CDR1 MDHEN and CDR2 SYDVKM. The CDR3 sequence: CASSSMRDTQYF. CDR3 DNA sequence: TGTGCCAGCAGCTCAATGAGGGATACGCAGTATTTT.

The chain has TRBV28 and TRBJ2-7, with 7 bases aligning to TRBD1. Germline CDR1 and CDR2: MDHEN and SYDVKM. This CDR3 contains 20 residues. J lost 0 bases, V lost 4 bases, and 21 bases had no gene match. DNA of the CDR3: TGTGCCAGCAGTTCCATTTACAGGGGATTACTCCTCCTCAGCTCCTACGAGCAGTACTTC. This encodes CASSSIYRGLLLLSSYEQYF. Combining the CDR3 with reference TRBV28 and TRBJ2-7 gives the whole variable domain DVKVTQSSRYLVKRTGEKVFLECVQDMDHENMFWYRQDPGLGLRLIYFSYDVKMKEKGDIPEGYSVSREKKERFSLILESASTNQTSMYLCASSSIYRGLLLLSSYEQYFGPGTRLTVT.

The rearrangement joins TRBV7-2 to TRBJ2-1; the match to TRBD2 covers 7 bases. The J segment lost 3 bases and the V segment lost 2 bases, leaving 4 bases of the junction unmatched. The germline CDR1 and CDR2 sequences are SGHTA and FQGNSA. The CDR3 loop spans 15 amino acids. The CDR3 sequence: CASSLQAGSYNEQFF. The CDR3 DNA reads TGTGCCAGCAGCTTACAAGCGGGGAGCTACAATGAGCAGTTCTTC. The variable domain in full, completed from reference TRBV7-2 and TRBJ2-1, reads GAGVSQSPSNKVTEKGKDVELRCDPISGHTALYWYRQSLGQGLEFLIYFQGNSAPDKSGLPSDRFSAERTGGSVSTLTIQRTQQEDSAVYLCASSLQAGSYNEQFFGPGTRLTVL.

V and J are TRBV6-1 and TRBJ2-7; TRBD2 is a possible D gene (6 bases). This CDR3 contains 15 residues. The V end lost 9 bases, the J end lost 3 bases, and 21 bases lay between the germline ends. The V gene's germline CDR1 is MNHNS and CDR2 SASEGT. CDR3 amino acids: CASYEAGTRYYEQYF. The CDR3 nucleotides are TGTGCCAGTTATGAAGCCGGGACTCGCTACTACGAGCAGTACTTC.

This clone turned up a few times. V and J are TRBV5-1 and TRBJ2-7; 8 nucleotides match TRBD1. There are 14 residues in the CDR3. V lost 7 bases, J lost 3 bases, and 9 bases stayed unmatched. CDR1 and CDR2 from the germline V gene are SGHRS and YFSETQ. DNA for the CDR3: TGCGCCAGCGGACCCACAGGGGGGCTCTACGAGCAGTACTTC. Translating gives CASGPTGGLYEQYF.

The V and J genes are TRBV25-1 and TRBJ2-7; D is unclear. This CDR3 has 14 residues. V gave up 5 bases and J gave up 3 bases, with 14 bases separating them. Per the germline V gene, CDR1 is MGHDK and CDR2 is SYGVNS. CDR3 region: CASSSLDTGYEQYF. CDR3 nucleotide sequence: TGTGCCAGCAGTTCTTTGGATACGGGCTACGAGCAGTACTTC.

In this sample, this clone turned up a few times. J is TRBJ2-3 and V is TRBV2; D is unclear. The V and J ends lost 6 bases and 4 bases respectively, with 11 bases between them. The CDR3 is 13 residues long. Looked up from germline, CDR1 is SNHLY and CDR2 is FYNNEI. Here the CDR3 reads CASRQRTADTQYF. The CDR3 bases are TGTGCCAGCAGGCAGCGTACCGCAGATACGCAGTATTTT.

This clone has at least ten counts. The rearrangement links TRBV29-1 to TRBJ2-2, with D possibly TRBD1 on 5 matching bases. This CDR3 is 14 amino acids long. The V gene's germline CDR1 is SQVTM and CDR2 ANQGSEA. With 0 bases removed from V and 1 base from J, the gap between germline ends came to 6 bases. CDR3 region: CSVEEQGNTGELFF. CDR3 DNA sequence: TGCAGCGTTGAAGAGCAGGGGAACACCGGGGAGCTGTTTTTT.

The chain recombines TRBV5-1 with TRBJ1-1; 10 bases match TRBD1. The V segment lost 7 bases and the J segment 1 base; nucleotides outside the gene matches: 10. Germline values: CDR1 SGHRS, CDR2 YFSETQ. CDR3 size: 16 residues. The CDR3 coding sequence is TGCGCCAGCTCGGAGACAGGGGGCAGTAGGAACACTGAAGCTTTCTTT. It is translated as CASSETGGSRNTEAFF.

This chain connects TRBV7-8 to TRBJ2-3; no firm D call. There are 15 residues in the CDR3. Germline V gene lookup returns CDR1 SGHVS and CDR2 FQNEAQ. V was cut by 5 bases and J by 4 bases, with 16 bases left in between. The CDR3 sequence: CASSPRRFEPDTQYF. CDR3 sequence (DNA): TGTGCCAGCAGCCCTAGAAGATTTGAGCCAGATACGCAGTATTTT.

This clone was recorded a few times. The chain links TRBV9 to TRBJ1-6; 8 bases agree with TRBD1. Trimming removed 0 bases from V and 9 bases from J; junction bases left unmatched: 14. CDR3 length equals 18 residues. Germline V gene data show CDR1 as SGDLS and CDR2 as YYNGEE. In DNA form, the CDR3 reads TGTGCCAGCAGCGTAGAAGAGACAGGGGCAATCAGTGTTTCACCCCTCCACTTT. Its protein is CASSVEETGAISVSPLHF.

The V gene is TRBV27, the J gene TRBJ2-3; tentative D call: TRBD2 (5 bases). Germline V gene lookup returns CDR1 MNHEY and CDR2 SMNVEV (reference sequence). The CDR3 has 15 amino acids. Trimming took 5 bases from V and 4 from J, leaving 16 bases between them. CDR3: CASSGTRVSADTQYF. For the CDR3, the DNA is TGTGCCAGCAGTGGCACGAGGGTTAGCGCAGATACGCAGTATTTT.